This T cell receptor (beta chain) was sequenced during a study of cytomegalovirus exposure and HLA in healthy donors. J lost 0 bases, V lost 4 bases, and 5 bases had no gene match. The CDR3 has 16 residues. Germline CDR1 reads SGHDT; CDR2 reads YYEEEE. With 60 Vbeta and 13 Jbeta primers, the PCR was carried out. Libraries were prepared by immunoSEQ multiplex PCR; TCRdb keeps only in-frame clonotypes and omits some of them. The sample has about 190,000 clones, around three quarters seen once. The V gene is TRBV5-6, the J gene TRBJ1-3; 9 bases map to TRBD1. The sequencing sample was made of PBMCs. The TCR sequence derives from a woman under 30 in good health and CMV-seronegative. DNA of the CDR3: TGTGCCAGCAGCAAGGGACAGGGCCACTCTGGAAACACCATATATTTT. Its protein is CASSKGQGHSGNTIYF.